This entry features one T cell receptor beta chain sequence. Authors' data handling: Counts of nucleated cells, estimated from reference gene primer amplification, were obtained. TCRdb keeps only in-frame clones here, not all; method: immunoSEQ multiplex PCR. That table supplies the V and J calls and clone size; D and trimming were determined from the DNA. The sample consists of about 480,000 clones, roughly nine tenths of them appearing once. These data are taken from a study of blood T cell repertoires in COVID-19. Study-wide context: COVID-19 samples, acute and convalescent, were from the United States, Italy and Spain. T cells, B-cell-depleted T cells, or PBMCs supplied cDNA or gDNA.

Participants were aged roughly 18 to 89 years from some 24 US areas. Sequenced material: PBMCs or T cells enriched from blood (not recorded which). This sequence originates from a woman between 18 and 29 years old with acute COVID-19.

CDR3 bases: TGTGCCAGCAGCGTTACTCAGGGGAACACTGAAGCTTTCTTT. Translating it yields CASSVTQGNTEAFF. This sequence joins TRBV9 and TRBJ1-1; possibly TRBD1 for D (5 bases). Trimming shortened V by 2 bases and J by 1 base, and 9 bases separated the two germline ends. Per the germline V gene, CDR1 is SGDLS and CDR2 is YYNGEE. The CDR3 spans 14 residues.